This T cell receptor (beta chain) stems from a study of cytomegalovirus exposure and HLA in healthy donors. This CDR3 comprises 15 residues. The V gene lost 0 bases and the J gene lost 6 bases, with 13 bases spanning the gap. Germline loops: CDR1 SGHNT, CDR2 YYREEE (reference sequence). Amplification used 60 Vbeta primers and 13 Jbeta primers. Per the authors' pipeline: There were around 78 million unique TCR beta chains by a later count, and some 12 million of them were shared. Sequencing was performed with immunoSEQ multiplex PCR; in TCRdb, only in-frame clones are kept and a portion is missing. The DNA gave D and trimming, while V, J and clone size come from that table. The sample lists 130,000 or so clones, about 80% occurring once. General study findings and limits: The authors enumerated under 200 TCR beta chains as linked to cytomegalovirus. Presence/absence analyses assumed roughly uniform sequencing depth across donors. Researchers reportedly found TCR beta sequences accurately predicted most subjects' HLA-A and HLA-B alleles.

To note about this clone: What it binds is not known.

The sample consisted of PBMCs. V usage is TRBV5-4 and J usage is TRBJ2-1; maybe TRBD2 (6 bases). The TCR sequence derives from a middle-aged woman in good health and CMV-seronegative. For the CDR3, the DNA is TGTGCCAGCAGCTTGGAACTAGCACGGACCAATGAGCAGTTCTTC. Translation gives CASSLELARTNEQFF.